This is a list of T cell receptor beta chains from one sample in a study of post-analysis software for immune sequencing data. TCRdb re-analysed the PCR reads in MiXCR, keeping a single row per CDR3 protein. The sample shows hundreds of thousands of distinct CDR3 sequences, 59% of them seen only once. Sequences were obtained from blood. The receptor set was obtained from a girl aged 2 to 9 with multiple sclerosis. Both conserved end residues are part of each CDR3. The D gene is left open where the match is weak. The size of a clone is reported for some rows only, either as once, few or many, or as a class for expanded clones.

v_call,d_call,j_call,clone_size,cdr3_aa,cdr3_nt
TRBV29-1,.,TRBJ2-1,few,CSVEEQENYNEQFF,TGCAGCGTTGAAGAACAGGAGAACTACAATGAGCAGTTCTTC
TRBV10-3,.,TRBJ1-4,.,CAISDGRQNEKLFF,TGTGCCATCAGTGATGGGCGACAGAATGAAAAACTGTTTTTT
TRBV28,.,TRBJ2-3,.,CASSLLKGLGLMMGTDTQYF,TGTGCCAGCAGTTTATTAAAGGGCCTAGGGTTGATGATGGGTACAGATACGCAGTATTTT
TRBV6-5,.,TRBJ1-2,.,CASWGFGYGYTF,TGTGCCAGCTGGGGATTTGGGTATGGCTACACCTTC
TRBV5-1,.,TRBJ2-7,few,CASSLAKTGLTSYEQYF,TGCGCCAGCAGCTTGGCGAAGACAGGTCTCACCTCCTACGAGCAGTACTTC
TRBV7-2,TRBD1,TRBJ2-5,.,CASSLDRVGETQYF,TGTGCCAGCAGCTTGGACAGGGTGGGAGAGACCCAGTACTTC
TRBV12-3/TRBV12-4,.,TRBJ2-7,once,CASSPPARVEQYF,TGTGCCAGCAGTCCCCCCGCAAGAGTCGAGCAGTACTTC
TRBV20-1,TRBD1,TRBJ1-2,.,CSARVTGLYRGYTF,TGCAGTGCTAGAGTGACAGGGTTGTATCGAGGCTACACCTTC
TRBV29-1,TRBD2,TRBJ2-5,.,CSGTSGIEQYF,TGCAGCGGAACTAGCGGGATAGAGCAGTACTTC
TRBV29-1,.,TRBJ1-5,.,CSVDGGTGQPQHF,TGCAGCGTTGACGGGGGGACGGGTCAGCCCCAGCATTTT
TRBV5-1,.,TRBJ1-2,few,CASSQDSYGYTF,TGCGCCAGCAGCCAGGACAGCTATGGCTACACCTTC
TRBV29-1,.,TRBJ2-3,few,CSVEAGGGTDTQYF,TGCAGCGTTGAAGCCGGGGGCGGCACAGATACGCAGTATTTT
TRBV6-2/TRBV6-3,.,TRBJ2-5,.,CTSIGVSRETQYF,TGTACCAGCATAGGGGTCAGCAGGGAGACCCAGTACTTC
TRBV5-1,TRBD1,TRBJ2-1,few,CASSLGPGTGGNEQFF,TGCGCCAGCAGCTTGGGTCCGGGGACAGGGGGCAATGAGCAGTTCTTC
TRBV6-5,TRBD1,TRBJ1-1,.,CASSYAGQGEFAEAFF,TGTGCCAGCAGTTACGCGGGACAGGGGGAGTTTGCTGAAGCTTTCTTT
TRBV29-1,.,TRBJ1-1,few,CSVVPLPNTEAFF,TGCAGCGTTGTACCGCTGCCGAACACTGAAGCTTTCTTT
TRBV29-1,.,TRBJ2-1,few,CSAENQATNEQFF,TGCAGCGCCGAAAACCAGGCCACCAATGAGCAGTTCTTC
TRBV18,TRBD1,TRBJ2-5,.,CASSQGQEETQYF,TGTGCCAGCTCACAGGGACAGGAAGAGACCCAGTACTTC
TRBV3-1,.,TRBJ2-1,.,CASSQGPWILRHEQFF,TGTGCCAGCAGCCAAGGGCCCTGGATTCTACGGCATGAGCAGTTCTTC
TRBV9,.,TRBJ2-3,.,CASSVAGAGDTQYF,TGTGCCAGCAGCGTAGCCGGGGCGGGAGATACGCAGTATTTT
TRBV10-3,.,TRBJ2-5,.,CAITPTGRETQYF,TGTGCCATCACTCCGACAGGGAGGGAGACCCAGTACTTC
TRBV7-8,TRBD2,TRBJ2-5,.,CASSSWTSGVETQYF,TGTGCCAGCAGCTCCTGGACTAGCGGGGTAGAGACCCAGTACTTC
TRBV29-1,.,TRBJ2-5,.,CSGEDRIYETQYF,TGCAGCGGTGAGGACCGCATATACGAGACCCAGTACTTC
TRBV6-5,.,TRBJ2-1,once,CASSYPNRETQFF,TGTGCCAGCAGTTACCCGAATCGGGAGACCCAGTTCTTC
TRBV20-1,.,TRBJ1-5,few,CSASTGMSNQPQHF,TGCAGTGCTTCTACAGGGATGAGCAATCAGCCCCAGCATTTT
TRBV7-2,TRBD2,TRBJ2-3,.,CASSSTRPLAGVTDTQYF,TGTGCCAGCAGCTCTACCCGCCCCCTAGCGGGGGTCACAGATACGCAGTATTTT
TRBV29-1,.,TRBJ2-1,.,CSVEVRGSENNEQFF,TGCAGCGTTGAAGTCCGGGGGAGCGAAAACAATGAGCAGTTCTTC
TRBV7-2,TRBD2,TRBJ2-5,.,CASSVLAGALLQETQYF,TGTGCCAGCAGCGTACTAGCGGGGGCCCTCCTCCAAGAGACCCAGTACTTC
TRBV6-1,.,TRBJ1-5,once,CASSEISLQPQHF,TGTGCCAGCAGTGAAATCAGTCTACAGCCCCAGCATTTT